Presented here are 17 T cell receptor beta chains from one specimen sequenced in a study of cytomegalovirus exposure and HLA in healthy donors. Clones were sequenced by immunoSEQ multiplex PCR, and TCRdb holds only the in-frame ones, with some missing. This table holds roughly 200,000 clones, about 81% found once. Sequenced input: PBMCs. The receptors shown here come from a young woman in good health and CMV-seronegative.

The chain recombines TRBV19 with TRBJ2-7; 8 nucleotides line up with TRBD2. The V gene's germline CDR1 is LNHDA and CDR2 SQIVND (reference sequence). The length of the CDR3 is 14 residues. Germline trimming cut 2 bases from V and 2 bases from J; bases unmatched to any gene: 2. CDR3 bases: TGTGCCAGTAGTATAACTAGCGGAGCCTACGAGCAGTACTTC. Protein: CASSITSGAYEQYF.

A few counts support this clone. V gene TRBV2 combines with J gene TRBJ1-6; possibly TRBD1 for D (5 bases). Per the germline V gene, CDR1 is SNHLY and CDR2 is FYNNEI. The CDR3 is made up of 12 amino acids. Trimming left V 10 bases short and J 6 bases short, with 10 bases between. The CDR3 DNA is TGTGCCACGCAGGGTGGTAATTCACCCCTCCACTTT. This codes for CATQGGNSPLHF. The entire variable domain, with the rest obtained from reference TRBV2 and TRBJ1-6, is as follows: EPEVTQTPSHQVTQMGQEVILRCVPISNHLYFYWYRQILGQKVEFLVSFYNNEISEKSEIFDDQFSVERPDGSNFTLKIRSTKLEDSAMYFCATQGGNSPLHFGNGTRLTVT.

In its sample, this clone was seen a few times. The chain couples TRBV5-1 to TRBJ2-3; D is ambiguous. The CDR3 loop spans 13 amino acids. The V end was cut by 6 bases, the J end by 1 base, with 9 bases between. Per the germline V gene, CDR1 is SGHRS and CDR2 is YFSETQ. DNA for the CDR3: TGCGCCAGCAAGGCGGATCGCACAGATACGCAGTATTTT. Translation gives CASKADRTDTQYF. The whole variable domain, remainder taken from reference TRBV5-1 and TRBJ2-3, is KAGVTQTPRYLIKTRGQQVTLSCSPISGHRSVSWYQQTPGQGLQFLFEYFSETQRNKGNFPGRFSGRQFSNSRSEMNVSTLELGDSALYLCASKADRTDTQYFGPGTRLTVL.

This clone has only one observation. The rearrangement joins TRBV2 to TRBJ1-5; no reliable D call. The CDR3 totals 14 residues. Trimming took off 3 bases at V and 4 bases at J, with 10 bases between the two ends. Germline V gene sequence: CDR1 SNHLY, CDR2 FYNNEI. The CDR3 loop is CASSERLRNQPQHF. The CDR3, as DNA: TGTGCCAGCAGTGAGAGATTACGGAATCAGCCCCAGCATTTT. The full variable domain, in which reference TRBV2 and TRBJ1-5 provide the parts outside the CDR3, is EPEVTQTPSHQVTQMGQEVILRCVPISNHLYFYWYRQILGQKVEFLVSFYNNEISEKSEIFDDQFSVERPDGSNFTLKIRSTKLEDSAMYFCASSERLRNQPQHFGDGTRLSIL.

This chain links TRBV15 with TRBJ2-5; weak D call: TRBD2 (6 bases). Germline values: CDR1 LNHNV, CDR2 YYDKDF (reference sequence). The CDR3 runs to 15 residues. The V end lost 0 bases, the J end lost 1 base, and 9 bases lay between the germline ends. The CDR3 nucleotides read TGTGCCACCAGCAGAGATCCTAGCGCCCAAGAGACCCAGTACTTC. It codes for CATSRDPSAQETQYF.

The chain uses TRBV4-2 and TRBJ2-2, with 9 bases aligning to TRBD2. The length of the CDR3 is 17 residues. Per germline, CDR1 LGHNA and CDR2 YNFKEQ. V shed 5 bases and J 2 bases; nucleotides not matched to a gene: 9. CDR3 sequence reads: CASSVGLAGTNTGELFF. The CDR3 nucleotides read TGTGCCAGCAGCGTCGGGCTAGCGGGGACTAACACCGGGGAGCTGTTTTTT.

The chain couples TRBV7-9 to TRBJ2-3; D is perhaps TRBD2 (6 bases). V lost 7 bases and J lost 3, with 14 bases in between. Germline V gene lookup returns CDR1 SEHNR and CDR2 FQNEAQ (reference sequence). The CDR3 totals 14 residues. Here the CDR3 DNA reads TGTGCCAGCACCAAGGGCCGGGGGACAGATACGCAGTATTTT. As protein: CASTKGRGTDTQYF.

This clone was recorded a few times. The chain joins TRBV19 to TRBJ1-5; maybe TRBD1 (5 bases). This CDR3 has 13 residues. CDR1 is LNHDA, CDR2 SQIVND, per germline (reference sequence). V was pared by 8 bases and J by 2 bases, with 10 bases between. As DNA, the CDR3 is TGTGCCAGTGCACAGGTACGCAATCAGCCCCAGCATTTT. As protein: CASAQVRNQPQHF.

This chain uses TRBV30 with TRBJ1-4; a possible D gene is TRBD1 (6 bases). CDR3 length equals 14 residues. The germline V gene encodes CDR1 GTSNPN and CDR2 SVGIG (reference sequence). Trimming stripped 1 base from V and 5 bases from J, with 11 bases between. CDR3 sequence: CAWSDRVGNEKLFF. The CDR3 DNA reads as TGTGCCTGGAGTGACAGGGTGGGGAATGAAAAACTGTTTTTT.

The chain is built from TRBV4-1 and TRBJ2-6, with D unclear. Germline V gives CDR1 MGHRA, CDR2 YSYEKL. The CDR3 extends over 14 amino acids. V was pared by 3 bases and J by 1 base, with 4 bases between. In DNA, the CDR3 is TGCGCCAGCAGCCAGGCTTCTGGGGCCAACGTCCTGACTTTC. Amino acid sequence: CASSQASGANVLTF.

The table lists this clone with many counts. The chain couples TRBV11-2 to TRBJ1-2; maybe TRBD1 (6 bases). Germline V gene sequence: CDR1 SGHAT, CDR2 FQNNGV. CDR3 length equals 14 residues. V lost 2 bases, J lost 7 bases, and 14 bases lay in between. CDR3 protein: CASSLSGGASGYTF. The CDR3 coding sequence is TGTGCCAGCAGCTTATCTGGGGGCGCGAGTGGCTACACCTTC.

J is TRBJ2-1 and V is TRBV19, with 14 bases identical to TRBD2. The V segment lost 5 bases and the J segment 7 bases; nucleotides outside the gene matches: 10. CDR3 length: 17 amino acids. Germline V CDR1 and CDR2: LNHDA, SQIVND (reference sequence). The CDR3 DNA sequence: TGTGCCAGTAGTGCAAGCTGGACTAGCGGGGGGAGGAATGAGCAGTTCTTC. This sequence encodes CASSASWTSGGRNEQFF.

The chain employs TRBV5-1 and TRBJ2-1; D perhaps matches TRBD2 (6 bases). The CDR3 totals 15 residues. Germline V gene sequence: CDR1 SGHRS, CDR2 YFSETQ. V was clipped by 4 bases and J by 0 bases, with 11 bases between them. CDR3: CASSTSGSSYNEQFF. CDR3 bases: TGCGCCAGCAGCACCTCCGGGAGCTCCTACAATGAGCAGTTCTTC.

The CDR3 region has the DNA TGTGCCAGCAGCTCCGACGCGGGGGCCTACAATGAGCAGTTCTTC. This gives the protein CASSSDAGAYNEQFF. The chain joins TRBV9 to TRBJ2-1; TRBD2 agrees at 7 bases. Germline CDR1 is SGDLS and CDR2 is YYNGEE. V trimming: 4 bases; J trimming: 2 bases; junction bases outside the gene matches: 6. The CDR3 has 15 residues.

This clone appeared once. This chain joins TRBV19 and TRBJ2-7; 10 nucleotides align to TRBD1. Trimming removed 3 bases from V and 6 bases from J; junction bases left unmatched: 5. The CDR3 is made up of 14 amino acids. Looked up from germline, CDR1 is LNHDA and CDR2 is SQIVND (reference sequence). DNA of the CDR3: TGTGCCAGTAGTATCCGGGACAGGGGTGGCGAGCAGTACTTC. Translation gives CASSIRDRGGEQYF. Supplemented by reference TRBV19 and TRBJ2-7, the full variable domain reads DGGITQSPKYLFRKEGQNVTLSCEQNLNHDAMYWYRQDPGQGLRLIYYSQIVNDFQKGDIAEGYSVSREKKESFPLTVTSAQKNPTAFYLCASSIRDRGGEQYFGPGTRLTVT.

This chain joins TRBV9 and TRBJ2-7; TRBD2 might be the D (6 bases). Trimming cost V 4 bases and J 6 bases, with 11 bases left between them. The CDR3 totals 12 residues. Germline V gene lookup returns CDR1 SGDLS and CDR2 YYNGEE. The CDR3 nucleotides read TGTGCCAGCAGCACACCGCGGGGCGAGCAGTACTTC. It codes for CASSTPRGEQYF.

The chain joins TRBV29-1 to TRBJ1-4, with 7 bases aligning to TRBD1. The CDR3 totals 13 residues. J was trimmed by 6 bases and V by 7 bases; bases with no gene match: 8. Germline values: CDR1 SQVTM, CDR2 ANQGSEA. DNA of the CDR3: TGCAGCGCCCGACAGGGCGAGCATGAAAAACTGTTTTTT. Its translation: CSARQGEHEKLFF.